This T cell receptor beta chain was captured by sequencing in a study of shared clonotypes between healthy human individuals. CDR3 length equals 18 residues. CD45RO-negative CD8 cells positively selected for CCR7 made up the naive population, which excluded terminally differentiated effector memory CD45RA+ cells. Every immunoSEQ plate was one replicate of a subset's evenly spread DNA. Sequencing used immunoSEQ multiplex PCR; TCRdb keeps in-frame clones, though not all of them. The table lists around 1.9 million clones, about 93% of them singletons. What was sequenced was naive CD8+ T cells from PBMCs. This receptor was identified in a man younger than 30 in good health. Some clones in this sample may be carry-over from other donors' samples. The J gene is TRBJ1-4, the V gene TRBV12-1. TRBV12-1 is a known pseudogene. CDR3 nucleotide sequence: TGTGCCAGCAGCTTTGAATTATGGTGGGAACCCCGGAATGAAAAACTGTTTTTT. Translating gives CASSFELWWEPRNEKLFF.